These T cell receptor beta chains were read from a single sample in a study of blood T cell repertoires in COVID-19. Sequencing was performed with immunoSEQ multiplex PCR; in TCRdb, only in-frame clones are kept and a portion is missing. The sample holds tens of thousands of clones, around 90% seen once. The sample comprised peripheral blood. These receptors all stem from a male donor with acute or convalescent COVID-19. The CDR3 runs from the conserved cysteine through the conserved F or W. The D gene is left open where the match is weak. Rows may omit the clone size; those that give it use once, few, many or a size class.

d_gene	j_gene	v_gene	abundance	CDR3nt	CDR3aa
.	TRBJ2-5	TRBV7-9	.	TGTGCCAGCAGCTTGCCAGGTTCAGAGACCCAGTACTTC	CASSLPGSETQYF
.	TRBJ2-7	TRBV2	.	TGTGCCAGCAGTGAAACCGGGACTCGAACCTACGAGCAGTACTTC	CASSETGTRTYEQYF
TRBD2	TRBJ2-2	TRBV2	.	TGTGCCAGCAGGACTAGCGGGGCACTTACCGGGGAGCTGTTTTTT	CASRTSGALTGELFF
.	TRBJ1-4	TRBV25-1	.	TGTGCCAGTAAAAAGATGGGGGCTTATGAAAAACTGTTTTTT	CASKKMGAYEKLFF
TRBD2	TRBJ2-3	TRBV6-4	.	TGTGCCAGCAGTGACCCGCCGGATCTAGCGGGGAATACAGATACGCAGTATTTT	CASSDPPDLAGNTDTQYF
.	TRBJ1-2	TRBV11-1	once	TGTGCCAGCAGCTTAGCGCACCGGAACTATGGCTACACCTTC	CASSLAHRNYGYTF
.	TRBJ2-7	TRBV3-1/TRBV3-2	once	TGTGCCAGCAGCCAGGCCCTTACAGGGCCCTCCTACGAGCAGTACTTC	CASSQALTGPSYEQYF
.	TRBJ1-6	TRBV3-1/TRBV3-2	.	TGTGCCAGCAGCCAAGGGACAGTTAGAAATAATTCACCCCTCCACTTT	CASSQGTVRNNSPLHF
.	TRBJ1-4	TRBV5-1	.	TGCGCCAGCAGCTTGCAGGACAGTGGAAAACTGTTTTTT	CASSLQDSGKLFF
TRBD1	TRBJ1-2	TRBV12-3/TRBV12-4	.	TGTGCCAGCAGTTTTGGACAGGGGGCTAGCTACACCTTC	CASSFGQGASYTF
.	TRBJ2-5	TRBV12-3/TRBV12-4	.	TGTGCCAGCAGTTTTTTCAGCCAAGAGACCCAGTACTTC	CASSFFSQETQYF
TRBD1	TRBJ1-2	TRBV27	.	TGTGCCAGCAGTTTCAGGGGACAGGGCACCTATGGCTACACCTTC	CASSFRGQGTYGYTF
.	TRBJ1-1	TRBV6-2/TRBV6-3	.	TGTGCCAGCAGTTACTCCACTTTCGGCACAGGGATGAACACTGAAGCTTTCTTT	CASSYSTFGTGMNTEAFF
.	TRBJ2-3	TRBV29-1	.	TGCAGCGTTGCTAGTCCGAGCACAGATACGCAGTATTTT	CSVASPSTDTQYF
TRBD1	TRBJ1-2	TRBV6-5	few	TGTGCCACCTCCACCGGGACAGCTAACTATGGCTACACCTTC	CATSTGTANYGYTF
TRBD1	TRBJ2-5	TRBV12-3/TRBV12-4	.	TGTGCCAGCAGCCCGGACAGGTATCCCCAGTACTTC	CASSPDRYPQYF
TRBD1	TRBJ1-5	TRBV4-2	.	TGTGCCAGCAGCCAAGATACCAGGGGGGCTGATCAGCCCCAGCATTTT	CASSQDTRGADQPQHF
.	TRBJ1-4	TRBV27	.	TGTGCCAGCAGCTGGGGGGGACCAGGGTTTGGTGAAAAACTGTTTTTT	CASSWGGPGFGEKLFF
.	TRBJ1-6	TRBV15	.	TGTGCCACCAGCAGAGATACGCGAGCTAATTCACCCCTCCACTTT	CATSRDTRANSPLHF
.	TRBJ2-3	TRBV28	.	TGTGCCAGCAGTTTTGTACAGTCGGCAGATACGCAGTATTTT	CASSFVQSADTQYF
.	TRBJ1-2	TRBV10-3	.	TGTGCCATCAGTGAAAGGGCAGGGCGAGATGGGGATGGCTACACCTTC	CAISERAGRDGDGYTF
TRBD1	TRBJ1-6	TRBV7-9	.	TGTGCCAGCAGCTCAAGACAGGGTTATTCACCCCTCCACTTT	CASSSRQGYSPLHF
.	TRBJ1-4	TRBV27	.	TGTGCCAGCAGTTCTAGGATCGCTAATGAAAAACTGTTTTTT	CASSSRIANEKLFF
TRBD2	TRBJ2-7	TRBV28	.	TGTGCCAGCAGACCCCCCCGGGGAGGGATCAAGCAGTACTTC	CASRPPRGGIKQYF
.	TRBJ2-2	TRBV2	.	TGTGCCAGCAGTGTAGGGGTCACCGGGGAGCTGTTTTTT	CASSVGVTGELFF
TRBD1	TRBJ2-7	TRBV6-5	.	TGTGCCAGCAGTTACGACAGGGGCTACGAGCAGTACTTC	CASSYDRGYEQYF
.	TRBJ2-7	TRBV19	few	TGTGCCAGTGGCCAGGGTCGCTACGAGCAGTACTTC	CASGQGRYEQYF
.	TRBJ1-1	TRBV6-5	.	TGTGCCAGCAGTTACGCGATAAACACTGAAGCTTTCTTT	CASSYAINTEAFF
TRBD1	TRBJ2-2	TRBV11-3	.	TGTGCCAGCAGCTTAGGGACAGGGGGCGGAACCGGGGAGCTGTTTTTT	CASSLGTGGGTGELFF
.	TRBJ2-2	TRBV9	.	TGTGCCAGCAGCCCCCCCGGGACATCGAACACCGGGGAGCTGTTTTTT	CASSPPGTSNTGELFF
TRBD2	TRBJ2-3	TRBV3-1/TRBV3-2	.	TGTGCCAGCAGCCAAGTGGCTAGCGGGGGCCTCACAGATACGCAGTATTTT	CASSQVASGGLTDTQYF
TRBD1	TRBJ2-1	TRBV6-1	.	TGTGCCAGCAGTGAAGCGGGACAGGGGGCCGATCAGTTCTTC	CASSEAGQGADQFF
.	TRBJ1-1	TRBV7-8	.	TGTGCCAGCAGCCCACAGAGATTTGGGGGCAACACTGAAGCTTTCTTT	CASSPQRFGGNTEAFF
TRBD1	TRBJ1-2	TRBV6-5	.	TGTGCCAGCAGCCCCACCCTCGGGACAGCCTATGGCTACACCTTC	CASSPTLGTAYGYTF
.	TRBJ1-6	TRBV7-2	.	TGTGCCAGCAGCCGGGATCCCAGGAATTCACCCCTCCACTTT	CASSRDPRNSPLHF
.	TRBJ2-2	TRBV30	few	TGTGCCTGGAGCGGTAGCGACACCGGGGAGCTGTTTTTT	CAWSGSDTGELFF
.	TRBJ2-1	TRBV7-9	.	TGTGCCAGCAGCTTCTCGAACCAGGTAGCGGTCTTC	CASSFSNQVAVF
TRBD2	TRBJ2-3	TRBV6-4	.	TGTGCCAGCAGTGAAGGTCGCGGGGGGGCTGGAGATACGCAGTATTTT	CASSEGRGGAGDTQYF
.	TRBJ2-5	TRBV9	.	TGTGCCAGCAGCGTCGGAGGGGTGGAGACCCAGTACTTC	CASSVGGVETQYF
.	TRBJ1-2	TRBV29-1	.	TGCAGCGTTGAAGATCTTGGTCAGGGGAAAAACTATGGCTACACCTTC	CSVEDLGQGKNYGYTF
.	TRBJ1-1	TRBV6-1	.	TGTGCCAGCAGTGAAGCTGCGGGGGGGGGAACTGAAGCTTTCTTT	CASSEAAGGGTEAFF
.	TRBJ2-5	TRBV3-1/TRBV3-2	.	TGTGCCAGCAGCCAAGGGGCGGGCGGCGAGACCCAGTACTTC	CASSQGAGGETQYF
.	TRBJ1-1	TRBV5-8	.	TGTGCCAGCAGCCCACCCACCCTCGGGGCTTTCTTT	CASSPPTLGAFF
.	TRBJ1-4	TRBV15	.	TGTGCCACCAGCAGAGAGCGGGAAGAAAAACTGTTTTTT	CATSREREEKLFF
TRBD1	TRBJ2-7	TRBV6-2/TRBV6-3	.	TGTGCCAGCAGTTATGGGACAGGGGACCACGAGCAGTACTTC	CASSYGTGDHEQYF